This T cell receptor beta chain appears in the sequencing data of a study of OX40 agonist ivuxolimab in advanced cancers. TCRdb keeps only in-frame clones here, not all; method: immunoSEQ multiplex PCR. The repertoire holds over 15,000 clones, 80% to 90% seen once, with about 15% in the top ten. Deletions cut 4 bases from V and 6 bases from J, with 12 bases between. Germline CDR1 SGHTA, CDR2 FQGNSA. The length of the CDR3 is 14 residues. The chain couples TRBV7-2 to TRBJ2-2; D not resolved. This sequence originates from an adult with an advanced solid tumor such as melanoma, head and neck, liver or kidney cancer. Here the sequenced sample was CD4+ or CD8+ T cells sorted from blood, taken in a trial of the OX40 agonist ivuxolimab. As DNA, the CDR3 is TGTGCCAGCAGCTCCCGCTCCGGAGCCGGGGAGCTGTTTTTT. This gives the protein CASSSRSGAGELFF.